The 30 T cell receptor beta chains listed next were all sequenced from one sample in a study of blood T cells in healthy people across ages. A sample-barcoded 5' primer and a J-beta primer mix were used in a second PCR of about 6 to 12 cycles. TCRdb reprocessed the 5' RACE reads with MiXCR, giving one entry per CDR3 protein. Of 550,000 to 600,000 distinct CDR3 sequences listed, around half are singletons. The sequenced material came from blood. The receptors shown here come from a man older than 75 in good health.

The rearrangement uses TRBV29-1 and TRBJ2-7; perhaps TRBD2 as D (6 bases). The germline gives CDR1 SQVTM, CDR2 ANQGSEA. Trimming stripped 3 bases from V and 7 bases from J, with 16 bases between. CDR3 length equals 13 residues. CDR3 region: CSVDGGVYNEQYF. DNA of the CDR3: TGCAGCGTTGATGGCGGGGTTTACAATGAGCAGTACTTC.

CDR3 coding DNA: TGCGCCAGCAGCTTGGAGACAGACTACGAGCAGTACTTC. It specifies CASSLETDYEQYF. The chain uses TRBV5-1 and TRBJ2-7, with D possibly being TRBD1 (5 bases). Germline CDR1 reads SGHRS; CDR2 reads YFSETQ. V was shortened by 0 bases and J by 3 bases, with 7 bases between the two germline ends. The CDR3 totals 13 residues.

A few counts support this clonotype. The rearrangement joins TRBV6-2 or TRBV6-3 to TRBJ1-4, with a weak D call TRBD1 (5 bases). The CDR3 length is 14 residues. Between the trimmed V and J ends, which lost 8 bases and 8 bases, there was a span of 18 bases. Germline loops: CDR1 MNHEY, CDR2 SVGEGT. The CDR3 here is CASRTRDPSEKLFF. Written as DNA, the CDR3 is TGTGCCAGCCGGACTCGGGACCCGAGCGAAAAACTGTTTTTT.

The rearrangement joins TRBV29-1 to TRBJ1-1; possibly TRBD1 for D (5 bases). Trimming removed 6 bases at V and 0 bases at J, with 8 bases between. The CDR3 length is 12 residues. From germline, CDR1 is SQVTM and CDR2 ANQGSEA. The CDR3 loop is CSVDILNTEAFF. The CDR3 DNA is TGCAGCGTGGACATATTGAACACTGAAGCTTTCTTT.

The V and J genes are TRBV3-1 and TRBJ2-5; 7 bases align to TRBD1. Judging by the DNA end, TRBJ2-7 fits better; the J call may be wrong. The CDR3 totals 13 residues. CDR1 is LGHDT, CDR2 YNNKEL, per germline (reference sequence). The CDR3, as DNA: TGTGCCAGCAGGCGTACAGGGGACCGCGAGCAGTACTTC. Its protein is CASRRTGDREQYF.

This clonotype has only a few counts. J is TRBJ1-2 and V is TRBV7-9; 8 positions agree with TRBD1. Germline assignment: CDR1 SEHNR and CDR2 FQNEAQ (reference sequence). J lost 5 bases, V lost 5 bases, and 10 bases had no gene match. This CDR3 is 15 amino acids long. The CDR3 loop reads CASSPTDRDIYGYTF. For the CDR3, the DNA is TGTGCCAGCAGCCCAACGGACAGGGATATATATGGCTACACCTTC. Complete variable domain (other parts from reference TRBV7-9 and TRBJ1-2): DTGVSQNPRHKITKRGQNVTFRCDPISEHNRLYWYRQTLGQGPEFLTYFQNEAQLEKSRLLSDRFSAERPKGSFSTLEIQRTEQGDSAMYLCASSPTDRDIYGYTFGSGTRLTVV.

V usage is TRBV7-2 and J usage is TRBJ2-7, with TRBD2 identical over 12 bases. This CDR3 spans 18 amino acids. Germline CDR1 is SGHTA and CDR2 is FQGNSA. The V gene end was trimmed by 5 bases and the J gene end by 1 base; junction bases not matched to a gene: 12. The CDR3 here is CASSREGLAGGGSYEQYF. CDR3 coding DNA: TGTGCCAGCAGCAGAGAAGGCCTAGCGGGAGGGGGGTCCTACGAGCAGTACTTC.

The gene calls are TRBV18 and TRBJ2-1; TRBD2 matches 10 bases. Trimming at V came to 3 bases and at J to 4 bases, leaving 12 bases not matched to a gene. CDR3 length: 18 amino acids. Germline V lookup: CDR1 KGHSH, CDR2 LQKENI. The CDR3 spells CASSPQREGLPPYNEQFF. In DNA form, the CDR3 reads TGTGCCAGCTCACCGCAGCGGGAGGGCCTTCCCCCTTACAATGAGCAGTTCTTC.

The rearrangement links TRBV20-1 to TRBJ1-2; D gene ambiguous. Germline V gene lookup returns CDR1 DFQATT and CDR2 SNEGSKA (reference sequence). The V end was cut by 6 bases, the J end by 8 bases, with 13 bases between. The CDR3 consists of 11 residues. CDR3 loop: CSAHRPRGYTF. The CDR3 bases are TGCAGTGCCCACCGCCCTCGGGGCTACACCTTC.

This chain connects TRBV29-1 to TRBJ1-2; D gene uncertain. The CDR3 is 13 amino acids. V was clipped by 5 bases and J by 4 bases, with 14 bases between them. CDR1 SQVTM and CDR2 ANQGSEA come from the germline V gene. The CDR3 nucleotides read TGCAGCGTTCGGACCCGGACCGTCTATGGCTACACCTTC. Translation gives CSVRTRTVYGYTF.

In the case of this clonotype: One end of the junction does not line up with germline, which may come from a read error. The J gene is TRBJ1-2, the V gene TRBV3-1, with TRBD1 matching 8 bases. CDR1 is LGHDT, CDR2 YNNKEL, per germline (reference sequence). The CDR3 covers 13 residues. CDR3 in DNA: TGTGCCAGCAACCAACAGGGGGACTATGGCTACACCTTC. Translated, it gives CASNQQGDYGYTF.

V gene TRBV7-2 combines with J gene TRBJ2-7; D gene uncertain. V lost 5 bases and J lost 4, with 15 bases in between. The CDR3 contains 14 residues. Germline lookup yields CDR1 SGHTA and CDR2 FQGNSA. CDR3 in amino acids: CASSPPNVRYEQYF. For the CDR3, the DNA is TGTGCCAGCAGCCCCCCGAACGTACGATACGAGCAGTACTTC.

The chain recombines TRBV29-1 with TRBJ2-5; 9 nucleotides match TRBD1. The V segment lost 4 bases and the J segment 5 bases; nucleotides outside the gene matches: 8. This CDR3 region has 14 residues. Germline V lookup: CDR1 SQVTM, CDR2 ANQGSEA. This chain's CDR3 is CSVGRDRVRETQYF. CDR3 nucleotide sequence: TGCAGCGTTGGCCGGGACAGGGTTAGGGAGACCCAGTACTTC.

The rearrangement links TRBV10-3 to TRBJ2-7; D may be TRBD1 (6 bases). V lost 1 base to trimming and J lost 5 bases, with 15 bases between them. This CDR3 is built from 15 residues. Germline loops: CDR1 ENHRY, CDR2 SYGVKD. The chain's CDR3 is CAISEFYTGSHEQYF. The CDR3 DNA follows: TGTGCCATCAGTGAGTTCTACACAGGGTCCCACGAGCAGTACTTC.

The J gene is TRBJ2-1, the V gene TRBV4-3, with 8 bases lining up with TRBD1. Looked up from germline, CDR1 is LGHNA and CDR2 is YSLEER. This CDR3 comprises 17 residues. J was trimmed by 2 bases and V by 2 bases; bases with no gene match: 8. Here the CDR3 reads CASSQYGPGQAYNEQFF. The DNA for the CDR3 is TGCGCCAGCAGCCAATACGGACCGGGACAGGCCTACAATGAGCAGTTCTTC.

This clonotype appeared a few times. The chain recombines TRBV29-1 with TRBJ2-5, with unresolved D. This CDR3 is built from 15 residues. V was cut by 3 bases and J by 1 base, with 15 bases left in between. Germline-derived CDR1 and CDR2 are SQVTM and ANQGSEA. CDR3 nucleotide sequence: TGCAGCGTTGAGAGGAGCCGTGTGGCCCAAGAGACCCAGTACTTC. It codes for CSVERSRVAQETQYF.

This clonotype has more than one count but fewer than ten. This chain links TRBV18 with TRBJ2-3; perhaps TRBD2 as D (5 bases). The V gene lost 2 bases and the J gene lost 2 bases, with 8 bases spanning the gap. CDR3 length equals 14 residues. Germline V gene sequence: CDR1 KGHSH, CDR2 LQKENI. DNA for the CDR3: TGTGCCAGCTCACCATTTCGGGACACAGATACGCAGTATTTT. Translation gives CASSPFRDTDTQYF.

The sample holds a few counts of this clonotype. This sequence joins TRBV7-2 and TRBJ1-2; 8 bases are shared with TRBD1. The ends lost 6 bases at V and 5 bases at J; junction bases unmatched: 14. Germline V lookup: CDR1 SGHTA, CDR2 FQGNSA. This CDR3 is 16 amino acids long. The CDR3 loop is CASSRTGSNELYGYTF. The CDR3, as DNA: TGTGCCAGCAGTAGGACAGGGTCGAATGAGCTATATGGCTACACCTTC. The whole variable domain, filled in from reference TRBV7-2 and TRBJ1-2, reads GAGVSQSPSNKVTEKGKDVELRCDPISGHTALYWYRQSLGQGLEFLIYFQGNSAPDKSGLPSDRFSAERTGGSVSTLTIQRTQQEDSAVYLCASSRTGSNELYGYTFGSGTRLTVV.

The CDR3 loop is CASSYSYLGDSYGYTF. The CDR3 nucleotides read TGTGCCAGCAGTTACTCGTATCTAGGGGATTCCTATGGCTACACCTTC. The V call is TRBV6-5, the J call TRBJ1-2; D perhaps matches TRBD1 (5 bases). Between the trimmed V and J ends, which lost 0 bases and 4 bases, there was a span of 15 bases. This CDR3 contains 16 residues. Germline V gene lookup returns CDR1 MNHEY and CDR2 SVGAGI.

This clonotype turned up a few times. This rearrangement joins TRBV12-3 or TRBV12-4 to TRBJ2-3, with 8 bases lining up with TRBD2. V shed 4 bases, J shed 10 bases, and the junction held 4 bases outside the gene matches. There are 12 residues in the CDR3. The CDR3: CASSYTGGAQYF. The CDR3 coding sequence is TGTGCCAGCAGTTACACGGGGGGGGCGCAGTATTTT.

This chain uses TRBV28 with TRBJ1-5; a weak D match, TRBD1 (6 bases). Trimming shortened V by 4 bases and J by 9 bases, and 22 bases separated the two germline ends. The CDR3 runs 16 residues. Germline loops: CDR1 MDHEN, CDR2 SYDVKM. CDR3 DNA: TGTGCCAGCAGTTCCCTCGAGGAGACAGGAAATATGCCCCAGCATTTT. Translation gives CASSSLEETGNMPQHF. The full variable domain, completed using reference TRBV28 and TRBJ1-5, is DVKVTQSSRYLVKRTGEKVFLECVQDMDHENMFWYRQDPGLGLRLIYFSYDVKMKEKGDIPEGYSVSREKKERFSLILESASTNQTSMYLCASSSLEETGNMPQHFGDGTRLSIL.

This clonotype was seen more than once but under ten times. The chain has TRBV28 and TRBJ2-1; no clear D. V was cut by 3 bases and J by 9 bases, with 9 bases left in between. The CDR3 extends over 12 amino acids. Germline V gene lookup returns CDR1 MDHEN and CDR2 SYDVKM. CDR3 amino acids: CASSFGRSEQFF. CDR3 nucleotides: TGTGCCAGCAGTTTCGGGCGAAGTGAGCAGTTCTTC.

The chain links TRBV12-3 or TRBV12-4 to TRBJ1-2, with D tentatively TRBD1 (5 bases). The germline V and J ends were trimmed by 5 bases and 2 bases, with 9 bases remaining between them. The CDR3 spans 13 residues. CDR3 region: CASSPDINYGYTF. The CDR3 DNA follows: TGTGCCAGCAGTCCGGACATCAACTATGGCTACACCTTC.

For this clonotype: With a much larger clone just one base away, this may be a read error. The chain links TRBV6-6 to TRBJ2-5; D is possibly TRBD2 (6 bases). The CDR3 runs to 14 residues. Germline V CDR1 and CDR2: MNHNY, SVGAGI (reference sequence). V lost 6 bases, J lost 11 bases, and 22 bases lay in between. The CDR3 protein is CASSPGLAGHEQYF. CDR3 in DNA: TGTGCCAGCAGCCCGGGACTGGCGGGTCATGAGCAGTACTTC.

This clonotype was counted many times. The chain carries TRBV4-2 and TRBJ1-2; D not certain. Germline assignment: CDR1 LGHNA and CDR2 YNFKEQ. The V and J ends lost 2 bases and 4 bases respectively, with 17 bases between them. CDR3 size: 16 residues. The CDR3 is CASSQTSAAVGYGYTF. The DNA for the CDR3 is TGTGCCAGCAGCCAAACCTCCGCCGCGGTCGGCTATGGCTACACCTTC.

The chain links TRBV29-1 to TRBJ2-5; no reliable D call. Trimming removed 4 bases at V and 2 bases at J, with 8 bases between. Germline CDR1 is SQVTM and CDR2 is ANQGSEA. The CDR3 spans 12 residues. Here the CDR3 DNA reads TGCAGCGTTGTTCGGGTACAAGAGACCCAGTACTTC. Translated, it gives CSVVRVQETQYF.

The V call is TRBV2, the J call TRBJ2-7; 9 positions match TRBD1. CDR1 and CDR2 (germline): SNHLY, FYNNEI. This CDR3 has 18 amino acids. V gave up 7 bases and J gave up 6 bases; unmatched junction bases: 22. CDR3 loop: CASTLEFYRGRVVAEQYF. As DNA, the CDR3 is TGTGCCAGCACTCTGGAGTTTTACAGGGGGCGCGTGGTCGCCGAGCAGTACTTC.

The genes are TRBV18 and TRBJ1-2; tentative D call: TRBD1 (5 bases). The germline V gene has CDR1 KGHSH and CDR2 LQKENI. This CDR3 is 15 amino acids long. V was clipped by 0 bases and J by 5 bases, with 13 bases between them. CDR3 sequence: CASSPPTGAGYGYTF. CDR3 coding DNA: TGTGCCAGCTCACCACCGACCGGGGCAGGGTATGGCTACACCTTC.

V usage is TRBV7-9 and J usage is TRBJ2-3; 8 nucleotides agree with TRBD2. With 5 bases clipped from V and 5 bases from J, the junction kept 9 bases outside the gene matches. Germline assignment: CDR1 SEHNR and CDR2 FQNEAQ (reference sequence). CDR3 length equals 15 residues. The CDR3 DNA is TGTGCCAGCAGCCCCACTGGCGGGGGGCAAGATACGCAGTATTTT. Residues: CASSPTGGGQDTQYF.

This clonotype has more than one count but fewer than ten. V usage is TRBV29-1 and J usage is TRBJ2-1; D might be TRBD1 (6 bases). Germline CDR1 reads SQVTM; CDR2 reads ANQGSEA. V lost 5 bases and J lost 8, with 19 bases in between. The CDR3 loop spans 14 amino acids. CDR3 in amino acids: CSVLIRVEGDEQFF. The CDR3 coding sequence is TGCAGCGTTCTGATCAGGGTTGAGGGGGATGAGCAGTTCTTC.